The clone carrying this TCR beta chain was seen a handful of times. Antigen unknown. These data belong to a study of somatic mutations in cytotoxic T cells in rheumatoid arthritis. Overall study context: Using a FACSAria II or Sony SH800, a portion of the V beta antibody-stained T-cell populations were flow-sorted at nearly 100% purity, and among those populations were V beta1+ cells that were then sequenced for TCRB.

The data were produced by immunoSEQ multiplex PCR, yet TCRdb's version contains in-frame clones alone and is incomplete. In the table there are about 1,400 clones, roughly 72% of which are singletons. Notes on the study in general: The CD8+ clonality of rheumatoid arthritis patients increased with age, whereas that of healthy controls did not. Relative to age-matched healthy controls, rheumatoid arthritis patients did not differ significantly in CD8+ T-cell clonality. Among around 65 patients, roughly eight showed a largest CD8+ clone that surpassed 20% of CD8+ cells.

The CDR3 runs 13 residues. Trimming removed 0 bases from V and 5 bases from J, with 8 bases in between. Germline values: CDR1 MGHRA, CDR2 YSYEKL. This receptor was obtained from an adult with rheumatoid arthritis. This chain joins TRBV4-1 and TRBJ2-7; a possible D gene is TRBD2 (6 bases). Sequenced: CD8+ T cells sorted from blood. CDR3 coding DNA: TGCGCCAGCAGCCAAGAAAGGAGGGACGAGCAGTACTTC. Translation gives CASSQERRDEQYF.